These 11 T cell receptor beta chains were sequenced from one sample in a study of T cell clones after liver transplantation. This table comes from immunoSEQ multiplex PCR, and its TCRdb copy is limited to in-frame clones, with some not included. The sample consists of about 33,000 clones, around 94% of them appearing once. The source was CD8+ T cells from blood, collected 12 months after liver transplant. The receptors derive from a human patient who received a liver transplant. Some of the T cells might come from the graft donor.

V is TRBV5-6 and J is TRBJ1-4, with TRBD1 matching 9 bases. The CDR3 has 15 amino acids. The V gene's germline CDR1 is SGHDT and CDR2 YYEEEE. J gave up 8 bases and V 4 bases, and 9 bases lay outside the gene matches. The CDR3 sequence: CASSASDRGAEKLFF. As DNA, the CDR3 is TGTGCCAGCAGCGCTAGCGACAGGGGGGCCGAAAAACTGTTTTTT.

The chain recombines TRBV29-1 with TRBJ2-2; tentatively, D is TRBD2 (5 bases). With 7 bases removed from V and 5 bases from J, the gap between germline ends came to 8 bases. The CDR3 loop spans 11 amino acids. The germline CDR1 and CDR2 sequences are SQVTM and ANQGSEA. The CDR3, as DNA: TGCAGCGCGGGGATAACCGGGGAGCTGTTTTTT. Amino acid sequence: CSAGITGELFF.

This chain links TRBV5-6 with TRBJ2-7; TRBD2 aligns across 9 bases. Germline V gives CDR1 SGHDT, CDR2 YYEEEE. There are 15 residues in the CDR3. Unmatched junction bases numbered 7, after V lost 2 bases and J lost 4 bases. The CDR3 here is CASSFSSGSWYEQYF. The CDR3 DNA follows: TGTGCCAGCAGCTTTAGTAGCGGGAGTTGGTACGAGCAGTACTTC.

CDR3 bases: TGTGCCAGCTCACTCACGCAGGCCGGGGGAGTTTACGAGCAGTACTTC. Protein sequence: CASSLTQAGGVYEQYF. The rearrangement links TRBV18 to TRBJ2-7, with D tentatively TRBD2 (6 bases). This CDR3 has 16 amino acids. CDR1 is KGHSH and CDR2 is LQKENI in the germline V gene. Trimming stripped 4 bases from V and 4 bases from J, with 20 bases between.

The chain uses TRBV28 and TRBJ2-7, with 7 bases lining up with TRBD1. The CDR3 totals 15 residues. Trimming removed 6 bases from V and 3 bases from J; junction bases left unmatched: 11. CDR1 and CDR2 from the germline V gene are MDHEN and SYDVKM. As DNA, the CDR3 is TGTGCCAGCAGACCATACTCAGGGGGTAGCTACGAGCAGTACTTC. Translated, it gives CASRPYSGGSYEQYF.

This clone was observed a single time. The J gene is TRBJ1-3, the V gene TRBV13; D gene unclear. The V end was cut by 0 bases, the J end by 1 base, with 4 bases between. Per germline, CDR1 PRHDT and CDR2 FYEKMQ (reference sequence). The CDR3 spans 14 residues. The CDR3 sequence is CASSLGGSGNTIYF. The DNA for the CDR3 is TGTGCCAGCAGCTTAGGGGGGTCTGGAAACACCATATATTTT.

J is TRBJ2-7 and V is TRBV14; a possible D gene is TRBD1 (6 bases). Trimming stripped 0 bases from V and 4 bases from J, with 13 bases between. The germline CDR1 and CDR2 sequences are SGHDN and FVKESK. This CDR3 spans 15 amino acids. The CDR3 is CASSQETGFGYEQYF. The DNA of the CDR3 is TGTGCCAGCAGCCAAGAAACAGGGTTTGGTTACGAGCAGTACTTC.

This clone has a handful of counts. This chain uses TRBV4-1 with TRBJ2-7, with D possibly TRBD2 on 5 matching bases. V gave up 2 bases and J gave up 3 bases, with 8 bases separating them. The CDR3 extends over 13 amino acids. Germline V gene lookup returns CDR1 MGHRA and CDR2 YSYEKL. CDR3 in amino acids: CASSQWENYEQYF. The CDR3 region has the DNA TGCGCCAGCAGCCAATGGGAGAACTACGAGCAGTACTTC.

The rearrangement joins TRBV7-2 to TRBJ2-7, with 10 bases that match TRBD1. Looked up from germline, CDR1 is SGHTA and CDR2 is FQGNSA. CDR3 size: 18 residues. V lost 2 bases to trimming and J lost 1 base; unmatched junction nucleotides: 11. DNA for the CDR3: TGTGCCAGCAGCTTACCGGGACAGGGGTCCCCACATTCCTACGAGCAGTACTTC. This translates into CASSLPGQGSPHSYEQYF.

The chain uses TRBV9 and TRBJ2-2; D is possibly TRBD1 or TRBD2 (7 bases each). In germline, CDR1 is SGDLS, CDR2 YYNGEE. This CDR3 is 16 amino acids long. Trimming pared 6 bases from V and 4 bases from J, leaving 19 bases between. CDR3 coding DNA: TGTGCCAGCACCTCCTCTACAGGGGAGGGCACCGGGGAGCTGTTTTTT. It specifies CASTSSTGEGTGELFF.

The CDR3 DNA follows: TGTGCCAGCAGTTTGGGGGACACGAATCAGCCCCAGCATTTT. Amino acids: CASSLGDTNQPQHF. The V gene is TRBV7-3, the J gene TRBJ1-5; TRBD1 might be the D (6 bases). From germline, CDR1 is SGHTA and CDR2 FQGTGA. Trimming stripped 6 bases from V and 4 bases from J, with 13 bases between. This CDR3 is 14 amino acids long.